The entry below describes one T cell receptor (beta chain). The sample comes from a study of blood T cell repertoires in COVID-19. About the research overall: PBMCs, B-cell-depleted T cells, or T cells provided the cDNA or gDNA that made up the material.

Seattle cases were enrolled at active infection and followed longitudinally. With 2 bases clipped from V and 4 bases from J, the junction kept 9 bases outside the gene matches. The CDR3 spans 17 residues. Germline V gene sequence: CDR1 MGHRA, CDR2 YSYEKL. Per the study methods: The authors estimated nucleated cell counts from reference gene primer amplification. Sequencing used immunoSEQ multiplex PCR; TCRdb keeps in-frame clones, though not all of them. Clone size and the V and J calls come from that table; the DNA yielded D and trimming. Among around 270,000 clones listed, about nine tenths were seen once.

The receptor comes from a person under 35 with COVID-19, enrolled during active disease. The V and J genes are TRBV4-1 and TRBJ2-3; 10 bases align to TRBD1. The sequencing input was peripheral blood. The CDR3: CASSQPLGTGVSDTQYF. The CDR3 DNA reads as TGCGCCAGCAGCCAACCTCTCGGGACAGGGGTTTCAGATACGCAGTATTTT.